The clone carrying this T cell receptor beta chain was picked up one time. The antigen remains undetermined. This CDR3 is also generated by other DNA sequences in the sample. Germline V gene lookup returns CDR1 SGHKS and CDR2 YYEKEE (reference sequence). The V end lost 2 bases, the J end lost 2 bases, and 7 bases lay between the germline ends. The CDR3 has 13 amino acids. Treatment denoted: approximately 18 received Ad26.COV2.S at low or high dose, single or two shots; several received placebo; per-sample allocation not given. Samples analyzed were those drawn on day 63 after the first vaccine or placebo injection. A Boston adult aged 18-55 years was the donor. This entry comes from a study of Ad26.COV2.S vaccination and SARS-CoV-2 variants. Study overall: Recipients of Ad26.COV2.S got it intramuscularly, once or twice 56 days apart.

This table comes from immunoSEQ multiplex PCR, and its TCRdb copy is limited to in-frame clones, with some not included. The top ten clones hold approximately 5% of a sample with about 350,000 clones, approximately 90% of them seen once. Study-wide points: Recipients of either vaccine or placebo displayed similar breadth of non-spike TCRs. While placebo recipients had lower spike-specific TCR breadth, vaccine recipients had more.

This sequence joins TRBV5-5 and TRBJ1-1, with D unresolved. The starting material was peripheral blood, obtained in a trial of Ad26.COV2.S vaccine versus placebo. The sequence came from a person between 18 and 59 years old who received the Ad26.COV2.S COVID-19 vaccine or a placebo. CDR3 residues: CASSLDVNTEAFF. As DNA, the CDR3 is TGTGCCAGCAGCTTAGACGTTAACACTGAAGCTTTCTTT.